Each of the 19 T cell receptor beta chains below was sequenced from the same sample in a study of long-term antiretroviral therapy in people with HIV. The assay, immunoSEQ v3.0, was run at survey level. Measured with immunoSEQ multiplex PCR; TCRdb has only the in-frame clones, and not every one. The sample includes about 35,000 clones, 70% to 90% of them seen just once. Source: unsorted PBMCs, taken 2.2 years after starting antiretroviral therapy. The receptors were sampled from a man between 18 and 29 years old with HIV.

The CDR3 nucleotides read TGTGCCAGCAGCTTAACAGCGGGGCCGGATACGCAGTATTTT. It translates to CASSLTAGPDTQYF. V gene TRBV7-3 combines with J gene TRBJ2-3, with 7 bases that match TRBD2. CDR1 is SGHTA and CDR2 is FQGTGA in the germline V gene. V dropped 0 bases and J dropped 6; count of bases not matched to a gene: 3. This CDR3 has 14 residues.

This clone appeared a single time. The rearrangement joins TRBV29-1 to TRBJ1-4, with D uncertain. CDR3 size: 13 residues. V was pared by 4 bases and J by 6 bases, with 12 bases between. Germline V gives CDR1 SQVTM, CDR2 ANQGSEA. The CDR3 sequence is CSVGEASYEKLFF. The CDR3 region has the DNA TGCAGCGTTGGGGAGGCCAGCTATGAAAAACTGTTTTTT.

This chain connects TRBV30 to TRBJ2-7; TRBD1 aligns across 10 bases. J lost 9 bases, V lost 2 bases, and 7 bases had no gene match. CDR3 length equals 13 residues. CDR1 and CDR2 from the germline V gene are GTSNPN and SVGIG (reference sequence). The chain's CDR3 is CAWSLGQGPRQYF. CDR3 coding DNA: TGTGCCTGGAGTCTGGGACAGGGGCCCAGGCAGTACTTC.

The chain employs TRBV6-5 and TRBJ2-3; unclear D gene. In germline, CDR1 is MNHEY, CDR2 SVGAGI. V dropped 0 bases and J dropped 6 bases, with 10 bases sitting between them. The CDR3 consists of 14 residues. CDR3 coding DNA: TGTGCCAGCAGTTACTCGAACCCGACGGATACGCAGTATTTT. It translates to CASSYSNPTDTQYF.

This sequence joins TRBV7-8 and TRBJ2-5; D possibly corresponds to TRBD2 (6 bases). The CDR3 runs 15 residues. Germline-derived CDR1 and CDR2 are SGHVS and FQNEAQ. Trimming shortened V by 2 bases and J by 1 base, and 11 bases separated the two germline ends. CDR3 protein: CASSLIADLQETQYF. CDR3 DNA sequence: TGTGCCAGCAGCTTAATAGCGGACCTCCAAGAGACCCAGTACTTC.

V is TRBV5-5 and J is TRBJ1-1, with 7 bases aligning to TRBD1. Germline V gene data show CDR1 as SGHKS and CDR2 as YYEKEE (reference sequence). This CDR3 comprises 19 residues. With V trimmed by 5 bases and J by 3 bases, 22 bases remained unmatched. As DNA, the CDR3 is TGTGCCAGCAGGTCCTTCGACAGGGACGGCAAATCCCTCTACACTGAAGCTTTCTTT. It yields the protein CASRSFDRDGKSLYTEAFF.

By proportion, this clone is medium-sized. The rearrangement joins TRBV2 to TRBJ2-7, with 10 positions matching TRBD1. CDR1 is SNHLY and CDR2 is FYNNEI in the germline V gene. This CDR3 is built from 11 residues. With 9 bases clipped from V and 4 bases from J, the junction kept 0 bases outside the gene matches. The CDR3 region has the DNA TGTGCCAGGGGACAGGGGTACGAGCAGTACTTC. Its protein is CARGQGYEQYF.

The V and J genes are TRBV4-1 and TRBJ2-7, with D perhaps TRBD1 (6 bases). The germline CDR1 and CDR2 sequences are MGHRA and YSYEKL. Trimming shortened V by 0 bases and J by 2 bases, and 14 bases separated the two germline ends. The CDR3 spans 16 residues. The CDR3 sequence: CASSQDLPGQTYEQYF. As DNA, the CDR3 is TGCGCCAGCAGCCAAGATCTACCGGGACAAACCTACGAGCAGTACTTC.

This chain connects TRBV10-3 to TRBJ2-5, with D possibly matching TRBD2 (6 bases). The CDR3 runs to 14 residues. In germline, CDR1 is ENHRY, CDR2 SYGVKD. V gave up 0 bases and J gave up 4 bases, with 9 bases separating them. This CDR3 is CAISESVGGETQYF. CDR3 coding DNA: TGTGCCATCAGTGAGTCGGTGGGGGGAGAGACCCAGTACTTC.

As to this clone: The junction departs from the called germline gene at one end, perhaps through a read error. This sample also contains other DNA sequences that code for the same CDR3. This chain links TRBV5-1 with TRBJ2-7, with a tentative D call TRBD1 (5 bases). Germline CDR1 SGHRS, CDR2 YFSETQ. This CDR3 has 13 residues. The CDR3 region is CASSQTESYEQYF. In DNA, the CDR3 is TGCGCCAGCAGCCAGACAGAAAGCTACGAACAGTACTTC.

J is TRBJ2-1 and V is TRBV4-1; 8 bases line up with TRBD2. The CDR3 totals 16 residues. With V trimmed by 0 bases and J by 4 bases, 5 bases remained unmatched. CDR1 is MGHRA and CDR2 is YSYEKL in the germline V gene. CDR3 sequence (DNA): TGCGCCAGCAGCCAAGAAAGCGGGAGAGATTACAATGAGCAGTTCTTC. Its protein product is CASSQESGRDYNEQFF.

The chain's CDR3 is CASSSILRDSGSYGYTF. CDR3 sequence (DNA): TGTGCCAGCAGTTCGATTCTCCGGGACAGCGGTTCCTATGGCTACACCTTC. This chain connects TRBV27 to TRBJ1-2; 7 positions agree with TRBD1. The junction had 15 bases not matched to a gene; V was cut back by 4 bases and J by 4 bases. The CDR3 sequence is 17 residues long. Germline CDR1 reads MNHEY; CDR2 reads SMNVEV (reference sequence).

This chain links TRBV18 with TRBJ2-1, with 10 nucleotides matching TRBD2. Looked up from germline, CDR1 is KGHSH and CDR2 is LQKENI. The CDR3 has 15 residues. Losses at the gene ends were 2 bases for V and 7 bases for J; bases not matched to a gene: 5. The CDR3 protein is CASSPSGRALNEQFF. CDR3 nucleotides: TGTGCCAGCTCACCAAGCGGGAGGGCCCTAAATGAGCAGTTCTTC.

About this clone: The junction departs from the called germline gene at one end, perhaps through a read error. Within the sample, other DNA sequences also encode this same CDR3. The chain joins TRBV5-1 to TRBJ1-2; 8 nucleotides agree with TRBD1. The CDR3 contains 12 residues. The V gene's germline CDR1 is SGHRS and CDR2 YFSETQ. Written as DNA, the CDR3 is TGTGCCAGCAGCTTAGACAGGGGAGGCTACACCTTC. Protein: CASSLDRGGYTF.

The rearrangement uses TRBV28 and TRBJ2-4; tentatively, D is TRBD2 (5 bases). This CDR3 spans 15 amino acids. Germline V CDR1 and CDR2: MDHEN, SYDVKM. The V and J ends lost 0 bases and 0 bases respectively, with 6 bases between them. CDR3 bases: TGTGCCAGCAGTTTATGGAGCGGAGCCAAAAACATTCAGTACTTC. Translating it yields CASSLWSGAKNIQYF.

CDR3 sequence reads: CASSFMWMPDTQYF. DNA for the CDR3: TGCGCCAGCAGCTTCATGTGGATGCCAGATACGCAGTATTTT. The V call is TRBV5-1, the J call TRBJ2-3; D is unclear. V lost 2 bases to trimming and J lost 4 bases, with 11 bases between them. Germline loops: CDR1 SGHRS, CDR2 YFSETQ. This CDR3 is built from 14 residues.

The rearrangement joins TRBV6-5 to TRBJ2-7; D perhaps matches TRBD2 (6 bases). Looked up from germline, CDR1 is MNHEY and CDR2 is SVGAGI. V lost 6 bases, J lost 2 bases, and 17 bases lay in between. The length of the CDR3 is 15 residues. Here the CDR3 reads CASRHSSGVTYEQYF. CDR3 coding DNA: TGTGCCAGCAGACACAGCTCGGGGGTTACCTACGAGCAGTACTTC.

The chain carries TRBV11-2 and TRBJ2-6; D call uncertain. There are 18 residues in the CDR3. Germline CDR1 and CDR2: SGHAT and FQNNGV. The ends were cut back, 1 base at V and 0 bases at J, with 13 bases in the middle. CDR3 in DNA: TGTGCCAGCAGCTTAGTCTTTGGCAGCCTCTCTGGGGCCAACGTCCTGACTTTC. Protein product: CASSLVFGSLSGANVLTF.

This chain joins TRBV5-6 and TRBJ2-1, with D unclear. With 0 bases removed from V and 7 bases from J, the gap between germline ends came to 5 bases. Germline loops: CDR1 SGHDT, CDR2 YYEEEE. The CDR3 extends over 12 amino acids. The CDR3 DNA follows: TGTGCCAGCAGCTTGGGGGAAAATGAGCAGTTCTTC. Its translation is CASSLGENEQFF.